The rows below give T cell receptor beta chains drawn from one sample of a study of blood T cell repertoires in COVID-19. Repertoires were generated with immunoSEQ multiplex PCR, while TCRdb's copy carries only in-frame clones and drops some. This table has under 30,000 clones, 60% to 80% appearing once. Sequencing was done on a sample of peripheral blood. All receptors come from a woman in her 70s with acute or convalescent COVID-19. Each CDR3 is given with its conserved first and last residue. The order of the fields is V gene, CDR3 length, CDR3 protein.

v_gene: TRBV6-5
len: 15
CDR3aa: CASSYEGLSYNEQFF

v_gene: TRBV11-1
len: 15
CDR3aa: CASSLALAGIVTQYF

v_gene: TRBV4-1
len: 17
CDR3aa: CASSQVAGGIMNTEAFF

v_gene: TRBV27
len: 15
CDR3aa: CASSQSPGAGNTIYF

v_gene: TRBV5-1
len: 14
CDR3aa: CASSLDRASQTQYF

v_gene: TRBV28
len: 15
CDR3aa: CASSPIDRGGNTIYF

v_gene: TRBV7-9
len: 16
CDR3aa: CASSLETGPGYNEQFF

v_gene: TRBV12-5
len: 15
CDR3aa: CASGDRTGLTDTQYF

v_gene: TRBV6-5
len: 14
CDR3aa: CASSYGGAQETQYF

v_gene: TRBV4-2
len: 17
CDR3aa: CASSQASQGAQDSPLHF

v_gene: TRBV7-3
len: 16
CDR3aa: CASSLGAGGLVETQYF

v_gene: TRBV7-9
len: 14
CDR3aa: CASSPTGSNQPQHF

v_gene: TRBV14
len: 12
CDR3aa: CASSRSGGKQYF

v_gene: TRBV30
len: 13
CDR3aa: CAWSVRTGGEQYF

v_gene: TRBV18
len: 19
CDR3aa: CASSFGLAGGPISYNEQFF

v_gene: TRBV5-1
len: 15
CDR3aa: CASSLADRANTEAFF